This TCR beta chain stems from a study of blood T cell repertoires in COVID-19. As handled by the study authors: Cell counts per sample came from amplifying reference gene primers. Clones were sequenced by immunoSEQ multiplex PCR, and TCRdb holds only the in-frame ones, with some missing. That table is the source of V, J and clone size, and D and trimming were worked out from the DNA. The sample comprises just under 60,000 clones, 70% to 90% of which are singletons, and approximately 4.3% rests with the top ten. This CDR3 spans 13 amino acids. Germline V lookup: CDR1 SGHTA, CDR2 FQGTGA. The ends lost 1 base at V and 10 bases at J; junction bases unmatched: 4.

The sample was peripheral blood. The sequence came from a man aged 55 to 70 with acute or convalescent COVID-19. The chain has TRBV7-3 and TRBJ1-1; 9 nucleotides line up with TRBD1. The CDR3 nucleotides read TGTGCCAGCAGCTTAAGGACAGGGGAGCGAGCTTTCTTT. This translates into CASSLRTGERAFF.